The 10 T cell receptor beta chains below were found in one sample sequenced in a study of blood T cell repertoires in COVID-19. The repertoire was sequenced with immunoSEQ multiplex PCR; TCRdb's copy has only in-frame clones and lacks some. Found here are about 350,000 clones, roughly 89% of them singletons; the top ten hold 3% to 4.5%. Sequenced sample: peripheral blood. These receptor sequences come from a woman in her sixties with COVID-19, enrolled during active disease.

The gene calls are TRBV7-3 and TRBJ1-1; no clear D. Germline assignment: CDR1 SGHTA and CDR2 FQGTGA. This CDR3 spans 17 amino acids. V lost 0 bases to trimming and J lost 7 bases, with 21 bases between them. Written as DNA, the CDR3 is TGTGCCAGCAGCTTAACTCCCTTAGGTGCAGGCGACAATGAAGCTTTCTTT. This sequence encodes CASSLTPLGAGDNEAFF.

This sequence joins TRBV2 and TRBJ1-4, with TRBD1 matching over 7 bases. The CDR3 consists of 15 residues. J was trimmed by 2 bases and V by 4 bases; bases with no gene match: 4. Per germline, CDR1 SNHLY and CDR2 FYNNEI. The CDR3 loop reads CASSARDSTNEKLFF. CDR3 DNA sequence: TGTGCCAGCAGTGCCAGGGACAGCACTAATGAAAAACTGTTTTTT.

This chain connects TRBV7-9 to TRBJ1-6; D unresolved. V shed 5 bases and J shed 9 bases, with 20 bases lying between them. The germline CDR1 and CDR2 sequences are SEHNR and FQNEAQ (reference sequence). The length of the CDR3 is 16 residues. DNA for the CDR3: TGTGCCAGCAGCCCCCAGAGGAGCGGGTATCTTTCACCCCTCCACTTT. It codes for CASSPQRSGYLSPLHF.

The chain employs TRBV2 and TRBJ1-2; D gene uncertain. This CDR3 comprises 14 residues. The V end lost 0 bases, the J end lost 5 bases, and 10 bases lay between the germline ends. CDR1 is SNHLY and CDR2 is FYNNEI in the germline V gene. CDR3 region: CASSEASIAYGYTF. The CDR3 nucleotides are TGTGCCAGCAGTGAAGCGTCAATAGCATATGGCTACACCTTC.

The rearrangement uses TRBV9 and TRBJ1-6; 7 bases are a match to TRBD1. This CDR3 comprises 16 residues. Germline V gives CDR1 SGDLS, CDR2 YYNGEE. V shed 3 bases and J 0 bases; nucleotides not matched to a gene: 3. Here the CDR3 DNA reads TGTGCCAGCAGCGGGGACAGAAGCTCCTATAATTCACCCCTCCACTTT. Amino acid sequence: CASSGDRSSYNSPLHF. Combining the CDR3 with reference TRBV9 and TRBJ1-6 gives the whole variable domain DSGVTQTPKHLITATGQRVTLRCSPRSGDLSVYWYQQSLDQGLQFLIQYYNGEERAKGNILERFSAQQFPDLHSELNLSSLELGDSALYFCASSGDRSSYNSPLHFGNGTRLTVT.

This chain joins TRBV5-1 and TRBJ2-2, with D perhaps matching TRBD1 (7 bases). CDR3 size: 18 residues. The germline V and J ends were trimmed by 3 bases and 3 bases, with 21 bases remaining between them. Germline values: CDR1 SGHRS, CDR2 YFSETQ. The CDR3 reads CASSSPTGRYRDTGELFF. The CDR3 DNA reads TGCGCCAGCAGCTCCCCGACAGGGAGGTATCGGGACACCGGGGAGCTGTTTTTT.

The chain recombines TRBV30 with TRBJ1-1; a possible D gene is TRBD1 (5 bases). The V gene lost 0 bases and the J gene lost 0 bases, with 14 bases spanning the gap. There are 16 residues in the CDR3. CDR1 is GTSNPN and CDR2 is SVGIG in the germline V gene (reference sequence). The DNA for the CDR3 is TGTGCCTGGAGTGTACCGGGGGGGAACATGAACACTGAAGCTTTCTTT. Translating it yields CAWSVPGGNMNTEAFF.

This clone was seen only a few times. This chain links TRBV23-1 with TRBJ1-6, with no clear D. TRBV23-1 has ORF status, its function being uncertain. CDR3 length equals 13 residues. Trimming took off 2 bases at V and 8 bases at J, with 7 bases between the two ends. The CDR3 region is CASSQPCDSPLHF. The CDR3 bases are TGCGCCAGCAGTCAACCATGTGATTCACCCCTCCACTTT.

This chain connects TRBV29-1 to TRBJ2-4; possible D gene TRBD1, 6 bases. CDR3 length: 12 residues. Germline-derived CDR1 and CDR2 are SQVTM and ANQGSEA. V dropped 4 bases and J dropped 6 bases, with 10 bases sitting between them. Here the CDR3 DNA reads TGCAGCGTTGGGGGACACCCAAACATTCAGTACTTC. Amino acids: CSVGGHPNIQYF.

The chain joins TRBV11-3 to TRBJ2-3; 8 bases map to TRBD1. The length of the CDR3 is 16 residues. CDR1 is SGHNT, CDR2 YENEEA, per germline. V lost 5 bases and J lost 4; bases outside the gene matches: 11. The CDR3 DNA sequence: TGTGCCAGCAGCCCCCGAGAGCCAGGGGGCTCAGATACGCAGTATTTT. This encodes CASSPREPGGSDTQYF. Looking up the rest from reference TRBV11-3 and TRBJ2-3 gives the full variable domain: EAGVVQSPRYKIIEKKQPVAFWCNPISGHNTLYWYLQNLGQGPELLIRYENEEAVDDSQLPKDRFSAERLKGVDSTLKIQPAELGDSAVYLCASSPREPGGSDTQYFGPGTRLTVL.